This T cell receptor beta chain was sequenced in a study of cytomegalovirus exposure and HLA in healthy donors. Every donor was a healthy person donating bone marrow. This CDR3 comprises 15 residues. Germline CDR1 is SGDLS and CDR2 is YYNGEE. V lost 2 bases and J 0 bases, leaving 9 bases between the germline ends. The PCR used 60 Vbeta and 13 Jbeta primers. The method was immunoSEQ multiplex PCR; TCRdb's version includes in-frame clones alone and lacks a portion of them. The sample contains roughly 100,000 clones, roughly 81% of which appear only once. The material sequenced was PBMCs. This rearrangement joins TRBV9 to TRBJ1-3, with D hard to call. The TCR originated in a young woman in good health and CMV-seropositive. Written as DNA, the CDR3 is TGTGCCAGCAGCGTTACAGATCACTCTGGAAACACCATATATTTT. It translates to CASSVTDHSGNTIYF.